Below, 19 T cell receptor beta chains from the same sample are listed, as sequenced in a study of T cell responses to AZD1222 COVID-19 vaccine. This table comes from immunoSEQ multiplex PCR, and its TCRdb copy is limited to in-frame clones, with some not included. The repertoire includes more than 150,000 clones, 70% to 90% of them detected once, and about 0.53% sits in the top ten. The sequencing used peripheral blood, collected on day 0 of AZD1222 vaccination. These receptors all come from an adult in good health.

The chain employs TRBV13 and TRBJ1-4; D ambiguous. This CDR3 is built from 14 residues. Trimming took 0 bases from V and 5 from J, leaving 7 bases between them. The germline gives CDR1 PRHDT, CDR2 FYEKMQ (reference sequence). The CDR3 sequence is CASSLGGVNEKLFF. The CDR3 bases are TGTGCCAGCAGCTTAGGGGGAGTCAATGAAAAACTGTTTTTT.

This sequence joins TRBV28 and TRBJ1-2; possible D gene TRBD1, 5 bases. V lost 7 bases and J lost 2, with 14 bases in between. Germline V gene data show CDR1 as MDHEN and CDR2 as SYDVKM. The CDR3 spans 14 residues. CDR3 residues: CASTSGPGNYGYTF. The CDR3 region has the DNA TGTGCCAGCACCTCGGGGCCGGGGAACTATGGCTACACCTTC.

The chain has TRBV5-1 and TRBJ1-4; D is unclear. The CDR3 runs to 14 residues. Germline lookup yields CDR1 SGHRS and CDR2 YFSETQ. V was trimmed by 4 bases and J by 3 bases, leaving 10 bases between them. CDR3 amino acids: CASSPEVANEKLFF. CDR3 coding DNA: TGCGCCAGCAGCCCTGAGGTGGCTAATGAAAAACTGTTTTTT.

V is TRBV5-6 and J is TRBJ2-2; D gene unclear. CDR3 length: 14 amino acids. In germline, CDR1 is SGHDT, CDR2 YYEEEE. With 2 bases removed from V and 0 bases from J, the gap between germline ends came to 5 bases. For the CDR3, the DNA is TGTGCCAGCAGCTTTCCAGCGAACACCGGGGAGCTGTTTTTT. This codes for CASSFPANTGELFF.

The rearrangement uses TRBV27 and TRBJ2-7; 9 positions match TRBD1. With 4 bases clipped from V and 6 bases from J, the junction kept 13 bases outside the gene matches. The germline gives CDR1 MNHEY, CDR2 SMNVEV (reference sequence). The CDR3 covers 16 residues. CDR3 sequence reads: CASSSTSGTGNGEQYF. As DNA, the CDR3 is TGTGCCAGCAGTTCTACTTCCGGGACAGGGAACGGCGAGCAGTACTTC.

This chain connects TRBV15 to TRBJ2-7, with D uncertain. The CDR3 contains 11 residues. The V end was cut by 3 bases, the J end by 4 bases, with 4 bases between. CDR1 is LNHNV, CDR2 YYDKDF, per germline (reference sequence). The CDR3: CATSSGYEQYF. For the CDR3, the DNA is TGTGCCACCAGCAGCGGATACGAGCAGTACTTC.

CDR3 sequence (DNA): TGTGCCAGCAGCTTAGTGCGGGTAGCGGGGCGGGAGCCCTACGAGCAGTACTTC. Translated, it gives CASSLVRVAGREPYEQYF. The rearrangement links TRBV11-2 to TRBJ2-7, with TRBD2 identical over 8 bases. J was trimmed by 2 bases and V by 1 base; bases with no gene match: 13. Per the germline V gene, CDR1 is SGHAT and CDR2 is FQNNGV. There are 18 residues in the CDR3.

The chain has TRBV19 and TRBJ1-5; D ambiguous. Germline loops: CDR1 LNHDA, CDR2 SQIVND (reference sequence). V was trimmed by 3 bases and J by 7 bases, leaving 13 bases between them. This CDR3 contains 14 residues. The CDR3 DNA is TGTGCCAGTAGTATGGTAGGGCCGGGACAGCCCCAGCATTTT. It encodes CASSMVGPGQPQHF.

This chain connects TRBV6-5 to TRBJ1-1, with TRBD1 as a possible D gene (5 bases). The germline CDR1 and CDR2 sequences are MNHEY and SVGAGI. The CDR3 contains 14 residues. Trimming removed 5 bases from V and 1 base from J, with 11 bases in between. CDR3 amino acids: CASSRDSPNTEAFF. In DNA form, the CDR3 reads TGTGCCAGCAGTAGAGACAGTCCGAACACTGAAGCTTTCTTT.

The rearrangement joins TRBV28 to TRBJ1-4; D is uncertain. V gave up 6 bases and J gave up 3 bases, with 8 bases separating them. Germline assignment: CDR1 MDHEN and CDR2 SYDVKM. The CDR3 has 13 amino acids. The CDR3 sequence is CASRTGSNEKLFF. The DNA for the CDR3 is TGTGCCAGCAGGACCGGATCTAATGAAAAACTGTTTTTT.

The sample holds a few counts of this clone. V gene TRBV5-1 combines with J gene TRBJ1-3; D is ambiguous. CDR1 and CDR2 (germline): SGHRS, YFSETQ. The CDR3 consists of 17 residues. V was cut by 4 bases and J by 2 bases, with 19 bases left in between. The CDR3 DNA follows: TGCGCCAGCAGCCTCGGCGGTGGTGGCGTTACTGGAAACACCATATATTTT. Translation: CASSLGGGGVTGNTIYF.

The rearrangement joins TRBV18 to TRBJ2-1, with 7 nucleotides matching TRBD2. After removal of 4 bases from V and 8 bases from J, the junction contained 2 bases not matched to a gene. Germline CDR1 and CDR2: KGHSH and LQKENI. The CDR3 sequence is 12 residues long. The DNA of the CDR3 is TGTGCCAGCTCACGGGAGGGAGATGAGCAGTTCTTC. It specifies CASSREGDEQFF.

The CDR3 DNA sequence: TGTGCCACCTATCTTCGAGGACAGGGTCACTATGGCTACACCTTC. Translated, it gives CATYLRGQGHYGYTF. The V and J genes are TRBV6-5 and TRBJ1-2, with 8 bases matching TRBD1. The CDR3 is 15 residues long. The V segment lost 10 bases and the J segment 3 bases; nucleotides outside the gene matches: 13. Germline V gives CDR1 MNHEY, CDR2 SVGAGI.

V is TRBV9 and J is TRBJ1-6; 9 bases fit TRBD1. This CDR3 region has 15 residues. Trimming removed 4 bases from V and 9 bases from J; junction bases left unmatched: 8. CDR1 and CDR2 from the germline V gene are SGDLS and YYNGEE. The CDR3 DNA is TGTGCCAGCAGCCCCCAGGACAGGGGTGGTTCACCCCTCCACTTT. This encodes CASSPQDRGGSPLHF.

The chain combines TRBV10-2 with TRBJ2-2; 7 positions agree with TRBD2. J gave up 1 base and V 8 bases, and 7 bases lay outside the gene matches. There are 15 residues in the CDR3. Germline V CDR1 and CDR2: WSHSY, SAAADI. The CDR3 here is CASRWDYGNTGELFF. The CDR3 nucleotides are TGCGCCAGCCGTTGGGACTACGGGAACACCGGGGAGCTGTTTTTT.

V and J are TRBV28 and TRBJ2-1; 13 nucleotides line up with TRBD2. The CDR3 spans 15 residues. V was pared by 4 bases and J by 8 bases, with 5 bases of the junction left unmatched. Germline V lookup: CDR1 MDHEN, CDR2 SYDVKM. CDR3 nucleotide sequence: TGTGCCAGCAGTTCCGGTGGACTAGCGGGGGATGAGCAGTTCTTC. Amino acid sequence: CASSSGGLAGDEQFF.

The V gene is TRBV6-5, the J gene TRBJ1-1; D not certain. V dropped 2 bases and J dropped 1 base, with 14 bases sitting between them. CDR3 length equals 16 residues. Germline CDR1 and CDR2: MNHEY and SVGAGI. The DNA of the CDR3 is TGTGCCAGCAGTTACAGGTCGAGGGTGTCGAACACTGAAGCTTTCTTT. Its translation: CASSYRSRVSNTEAFF.

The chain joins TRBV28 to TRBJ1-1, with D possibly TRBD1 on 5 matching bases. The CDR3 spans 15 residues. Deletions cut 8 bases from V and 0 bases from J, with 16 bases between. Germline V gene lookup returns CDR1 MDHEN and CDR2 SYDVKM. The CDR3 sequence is CASVLGLGVNTEAFF. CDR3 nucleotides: TGTGCCAGCGTTTTAGGATTGGGGGTGAACACTGAAGCTTTCTTT.

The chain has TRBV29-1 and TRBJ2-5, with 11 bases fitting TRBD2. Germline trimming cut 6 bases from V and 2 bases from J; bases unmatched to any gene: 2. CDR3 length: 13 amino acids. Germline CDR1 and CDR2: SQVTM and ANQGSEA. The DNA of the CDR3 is TGCAGCGTCTCTAGCGGGGGGCAAGAGACCCAGTACTTC. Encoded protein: CSVSSGGQETQYF.